Listed below are T cell receptor beta chains from one sample, sequenced in a study of blood T cell repertoires in COVID-19. Profiling relied on immunoSEQ multiplex PCR, and the TCRdb table lists in-frame clones only, not all of them. There are 300,000 to 450,000 clones in the sample; about 92% occur only once, and under 5% lies in the top ten. The material sequenced was peripheral blood. Receptors originate from a woman aged 60-70 years with COVID-19, enrolled during active disease. The CDR3 runs from the conserved cysteine through the conserved F or W. The D gene is left open where the match is weak. Clone size appears in some rows only: once, few, many, or a class for an expanded clone.

length: 16
J: TRBJ2-2
D: NA
size: NA
V: TRBV5-4
CDR3: CASSLVVATYTGELFF
DNA: TGTGCCAGCAGCTTGGTCGTTGCTACTTACACCGGGGAGCTGTTTTTT

length: 12
J: TRBJ1-1
D: NA
size: NA
V: TRBV2
CDR3: CARTALGTEAFF
DNA: TGTGCCAGGACAGCTTTGGGCACTGAAGCTTTCTTT

length: 16
J: TRBJ1-4
D: TRBD1
size: NA
V: TRBV15
CDR3: CATSMGTVSLNEKLFF
DNA: TGTGCCACCAGCATGGGGACAGTAAGCCTGAATGAAAAACTGTTTTTT

length: 15
J: TRBJ2-1
D: TRBD1
size: NA
V: TRBV9
CDR3: CASSAQGRTYNEQFF
DNA: TGTGCCAGCAGCGCACAGGGGCGAACCTACAATGAGCAGTTCTTC

length: 14
J: TRBJ2-7
D: NA
size: NA
V: TRBV11-2
CDR3: CASSMNRVFSEQYF
DNA: TGTGCCAGCAGCATGAACAGGGTATTCAGCGAGCAGTACTTC

length: 15
J: TRBJ1-2
D: NA
size: NA
V: TRBV28
CDR3: CASSLSGVRAHGYTF
DNA: TGTGCCAGCAGTTTATCAGGGGTAAGGGCACATGGCTACACCTTC

length: 15
J: TRBJ2-2
D: NA
size: NA
V: TRBV6-5
CDR3: CASRSLLRHTGELFF
DNA: TGTGCCAGCAGGTCTCTACTGCGGCACACCGGGGAGCTGTTTTTT

length: 13
J: TRBJ1-2
D: NA
size: NA
V: TRBV2
CDR3: CASNRGGNYGYTF
DNA: TGTGCCAGCAACCGGGGGGGGAACTATGGCTACACCTTC

length: 16
J: TRBJ1-5
D: TRBD1
size: NA
V: TRBV4-1
CDR3: CASSQVDRGNGQPQHF
DNA: TGCGCCAGCAGCCAAGTTGACAGGGGGAACGGCCAGCCCCAGCATTTT

length: 17
J: TRBJ2-6
D: NA
size: NA
V: TRBV19
CDR3: CASRPPGGRSGANVLTF
DNA: TGTGCCAGTAGACCCCCGGGGGGCAGGTCTGGGGCCAACGTCCTGACTTTC

length: 15
J: TRBJ1-2
D: NA
size: NA
V: TRBV6-5
CDR3: CASSLKGVANYGYTF
DNA: TGTGCCAGCAGTTTGAAGGGGGTAGCTAACTATGGCTACACCTTC

length: 15
J: TRBJ1-4
D: TRBD1
size: NA
V: TRBV7-9
CDR3: CASSSMGQLNEKLFF
DNA: TGTGCCAGCAGCTCGATGGGACAGCTTAATGAAAAACTGTTTTTT

length: 13
J: TRBJ1-1
D: NA
size: NA
V: TRBV19
CDR3: CASSFSLNTEAFF
DNA: TGTGCCAGTAGTTTTTCGTTGAACACTGAAGCTTTCTTT

length: 14
J: TRBJ1-2
D: NA
size: NA
V: TRBV5-1
CDR3: CASRQGPFGYGYTF
DNA: TGCGCCAGCCGCCAGGGGCCCTTTGGCTATGGCTACACCTTC

length: 13
J: TRBJ1-2
D: NA
size: NA
V: TRBV7-9
CDR3: CASVETGLPGYTF
DNA: TGTGCCAGCGTCGAGACAGGCCTCCCGGGCTACACCTTC

length: 15
J: TRBJ1-4
D: NA
size: NA
V: TRBV6-5
CDR3: CASHIRGQKNEKLFF
DNA: TGTGCCAGCCACATCAGGGGCCAGAAAAATGAAAAACTGTTTTTT

length: 13
J: TRBJ1-2
D: NA
size: few
V: TRBV28
CDR3: CASILGAPYGYTF
DNA: TGTGCCAGCATTTTAGGGGCTCCCTATGGCTACACCTTC

length: 15
J: TRBJ1-4
D: TRBD1
size: NA
V: TRBV9
CDR3: CASSFRDSLNEKLFF
DNA: TGTGCCAGCAGCTTCCGGGACAGCCTCAATGAAAAACTGTTTTTT

length: 14
J: TRBJ2-1
D: NA
size: NA
V: TRBV5-1
CDR3: CASSWTDGANEQFF
DNA: TGCGCCAGCAGCTGGACCGATGGGGCGAATGAGCAGTTCTTC

length: 14
J: TRBJ2-5
D: TRBD1
size: NA
V: TRBV5-1
CDR3: CASSRGTGLETQYF
DNA: TGCGCCAGCAGCCGAGGGACAGGGCTTGAGACCCAGTACTTC

length: 15
J: TRBJ1-2
D: NA
size: few
V: TRBV7-2
CDR3: CASSFAGLKDYGYTF
DNA: TGTGCCAGCAGCTTCGCAGGGTTAAAGGACTATGGCTACACCTTC

length: 15
J: TRBJ2-7
D: TRBD2
size: NA
V: TRBV6-2/TRBV6-3
CDR3: CASSETSGALYEQYF
DNA: TGTGCCAGCAGCGAGACTAGCGGGGCCCTCTACGAGCAGTACTTC

length: 13
J: TRBJ2-1
D: TRBD2
size: once
V: TRBV28
CDR3: CASRRGGANEQFF
DNA: TGTGCCAGCAGGCGCGGGGGGGCCAATGAGCAGTTCTTC

length: 15
J: TRBJ1-2
D: NA
size: NA
V: TRBV6-6
CDR3: CASRPDLTANYGYTF
DNA: TGTGCCAGCAGACCCGACCTGACAGCTAACTATGGCTACACCTTC

length: 14
J: TRBJ1-5
D: NA
size: NA
V: TRBV2
CDR3: CASSSRETILPQHF
DNA: TGTGCCAGCAGTTCCCGGGAGACTATACTGCCCCAGCATTTT

length: 13
J: TRBJ2-7
D: NA
size: NA
V: TRBV6-5
CDR3: CASSRDTSYEQYF
DNA: TGTGCCAGCAGCCGGGACACATCCTACGAGCAGTACTTC

length: 14
J: TRBJ1-1
D: TRBD1
size: NA
V: TRBV27
CDR3: CASRRDRVNTEAFF
DNA: TGTGCCAGCCGGCGGGACAGGGTCAACACTGAAGCTTTCTTT

length: 15
J: TRBJ1-1
D: TRBD1
size: NA
V: TRBV6-5
CDR3: CASCPGKQGCTEAFF
DNA: TGTGCCAGCTGCCCAGGTAAACAGGGGTGTACTGAAGCTTTCTTT

length: 14
J: TRBJ1-1
D: NA
size: NA
V: TRBV10-3
CDR3: CAISLNGGNTEAFF
DNA: TGTGCCATCAGCCTTAATGGCGGGAACACTGAAGCTTTCTTT

length: 15
J: TRBJ2-1
D: TRBD1
size: NA
V: TRBV6-5
CDR3: CASRKGANLANEQFF
DNA: TGTGCCAGCAGGAAGGGGGCCAACCTGGCGAATGAGCAGTTCTTC

length: 15
J: TRBJ2-3
D: NA
size: NA
V: TRBV11-2
CDR3: CASSMGDLHTDTQYF
DNA: TGTGCCAGCAGCATGGGAGATTTACACACAGATACGCAGTATTTT

length: 15
J: TRBJ2-7
D: NA
size: NA
V: TRBV5-5
CDR3: CASEMGGAPNYEQYF
DNA: TGTGCCAGCGAGATGGGGGGGGCCCCAAACTACGAGCAGTACTTC

length: 14
J: TRBJ1-3
D: TRBD1
size: NA
V: TRBV5-1
CDR3: CASSAGQGRNTIYF
DNA: TGCGCCAGCAGCGCTGGACAGGGGAGAAACACCATATATTTT

length: 16
J: TRBJ2-2
D: TRBD1
size: NA
V: TRBV14
CDR3: CASSQGSTGITGELFF
DNA: TGTGCCAGCAGCCAAGGCTCGACAGGGATCACCGGGGAGCTGTTTTTT

length: 17
J: TRBJ2-1
D: NA
size: NA
V: TRBV1
CDR3: CTSSPRLGGGAADEQFF
DNA: TGCACCAGCAGCCCCCGGTTAGGCGGGGGGGCCGCGGATGAGCAGTTCTTC

length: 15
J: TRBJ2-7
D: NA
size: once
V: TRBV2
CDR3: CASSDWGRSSYEQYF
DNA: TGTGCCAGCAGTGACTGGGGGCGAAGCTCCTACGAGCAGTACTTC